The following is a T cell receptor (beta chain) sequence with its context. This clonotype was recorded a few times. This receptor's antigen is unknown. Within one base of it there is no much larger clone, and no base qualities were kept. These data belong to a study of blood T cells in healthy people across ages (dated by TCRdb to between 2015 and 2017). Regarding the study in general: Template switching captured roughly one uniquely barcoded TCR beta cDNA molecule per two T cells in model experiments. To avoid experimental bias, donors of different ages were distributed randomly across sequencing lanes. Using the same blood draw, the study looked at two additional independent replicas of 1 million unique cDNA reads for two donors, one aged 18 to 29 and the other aged 80 or older. Age-related changes in TCR beta repertoire diversity were measured in the study by deep sequencing normalized with unique cDNA molecular identifiers. Donors were grouped into four age groups: young (average approximately 16 years), middle-aged (roughly 40), aged (over 55) and long-lived (roughly 80).

Overall results and qualifications from the work: The long-lived group showed more naive CD4+ T cells, fewer expanded clones and increased TCR diversity than the aged group, suggesting age selection. Donor CMV infection status was unknown, potentially confounding age-related changes in expanded clonotypes. Estimates of total diversity from one million sequenced T cells were regarded as lower bounds and underestimates. Conclusive comparison of naive and antigen-experienced compartments was prevented by the profiling of bulk unsorted PBMCs. Observed TCR beta diversity per million T cells fell roughly linearly with age, and a significant reduction was already apparent by age around 44. There was a strong correlation between observed TCR beta diversity and the percentage of naive T cells measured by flow cytometry.

The library came from 5' RACE. The reads were generated on an Illumina HiSeq 2500. A second PCR of roughly 7 to 11 cycles was performed with a sample-barcoded 5' primer and a J-beta primer mix. A unique molecular identifier was introduced onto each TCR beta cDNA molecule by a template-switch 5' adaptor carrying 12 random nucleotides. At least 3 million CDR3-containing paired-end reads were obtained from each sample. The Mint cDNA synthesis kit, primed by a TRBC-specific oligonucleotide, was used to synthesize first-strand cDNA from all RNA. After uracil-DNA glycosylase treatment, a first 18-cycle PCR used universal primers M1SS and BC2_uni_R on all cDNA. Per the source publication's procedure: Each sample was normalized by randomly selecting 1 million high-quality reads, each carrying a distinct molecular identifier. Instead of being binned into consensus sequences, reads that shared molecular identifiers were thrown out. MiTCR, set to a Q25 quality threshold and the strictest error-elimination algorithm, was used for CDR3 identification, clonotype clustering and error correction. A nonparametric unseen species model with Euler transformation was used to estimate lower-bound total TCR beta diversity. Using fastp at Q25 and MiXCR, TCRdb reprocessed the public reads and kept productive beta chains. CDR3 protein duplicates are merged, each entry listing the most common genes and DNA. None of the V and J calls come from the authors' own analysis; TCRdb made them. This sample holds hundreds of thousands of distinct CDR3 sequences; roughly two fifths were observed only once. Around 30% of the sample is taken by the ten largest.

The 39 donors, aged roughly 6 to 100 years, were systemically healthy Caucasian individuals from Russia. Around 10 milliliters of peripheral blood were collected from each donor into EDTA-treated Vacutainer tubes. Ficoll-Paque density-gradient centrifugation was used to isolate PBMCs, with at least 7 million per sample. Total RNA was extracted from PBMCs with Trizol reagent, with at least 6 micrograms obtained per sample. For every donor, an aliquot of PBMCs went through flow cytometry to measure the percentages of naive CD45RAhigh/CD27high T cells. CDR1 and CDR2 are read off the germline V gene as LGHNA and YSLEER. There are 15 amino acids in the CDR3, from cysteine to phenylalanine inclusive. The retained sequence is limited to the CDR3, 45 bases, with the frame set at the first base. Compared with germline, V lacks 0 bases and J lacks 2 bases; bases without a gene match: 1.

This clonotype was sampled from a man of 80 years or more in good health. The chain uses TRBV4-3 and TRBJ2-1; a stretch of 7 junction bases matches TRBD1. Sequenced: blood. This receptor carries the CDR3 CASSQDGTAYNEQFF. DNA sequence: TGCGCCAGCAGCCAAGATGGGACAGCCTACAATGAGCAGTTCTTC.